The 4 T cell receptor beta chains below come from one sample, sequenced in a study of STAT5B mutations in CD4+ large granular lymphocyte leukemia. This table comes from immunoSEQ multiplex PCR, and its TCRdb copy is limited to in-frame clones, with some not included. The repertoire has approximately 33,000 clones, around 89% of them found once; the top ten carry approximately 0.97%. The material sequenced was CD4+ T cells from blood buffy coats. These receptors came from a human donor in good health.

CDR3 sequence: CASSSAYEQYF. The CDR3 DNA reads TGTGCCAGCAGTTCCGCCTACGAGCAGTACTTC. The V and J genes are TRBV28 and TRBJ2-7; no firm D call. This CDR3 comprises 11 residues. Germline V gene lookup returns CDR1 MDHEN and CDR2 SYDVKM. Trimming left V 4 bases short and J 2 bases short, with 3 bases between.

The genes are TRBV2 and TRBJ1-2, with 8 bases lining up with TRBD1. Trimming cost V 8 bases and J 8 bases; bases outside gene matches: 10. The CDR3 runs to 13 residues. Germline CDR1 SNHLY, CDR2 FYNNEI. CDR3 sequence reads: CASQGQALRGYTF. CDR3 in DNA: TGTGCCAGCCAGGGACAGGCCCTTCGGGGCTACACCTTC.

The DNA for the CDR3 is TGTACTAGCGGGAGGGCCGGACTAGGCACAGATACGCAGTATTTT. This sequence encodes CTSGRAGLGTDTQYF. The V call is TRBV7-8, the J call TRBJ2-3, with 13 positions matching TRBD2. Germline V gene lookup returns CDR1 SGHVS and CDR2 FQNEAQ. The CDR3 is made up of 15 amino acids.

The rearrangement uses TRBV5-1 and TRBJ2-7, with TRBD1 matching 10 bases. CDR3 length: 14 amino acids. After removal of 7 bases from V and 3 bases from J, the junction contained 7 bases not matched to a gene. CDR1 and CDR2 from the germline V gene are SGHRS and YFSETQ. This CDR3 is CASAIRTGGYEQYF. Here the CDR3 DNA reads TGCGCCAGCGCTATCAGGACAGGGGGCTACGAGCAGTACTTC. The variable domain in full, completed from reference TRBV5-1 and TRBJ2-7, reads KAGVTQTPRYLIKTRGQQVTLSCSPISGHRSVSWYQQTPGQGLQFLFEYFSETQRNKGNFPGRFSGRQFSNSRSEMNVSTLELGDSALYLCASAIRTGGYEQYFGPGTRLTVT.